One and the same sample provided the 27 T cell receptor beta chains below, sequenced in a study of cytomegalovirus exposure and HLA in healthy donors. Researchers ran the PCR with 60 Vbeta and 13 Jbeta primers. Sequencing used immunoSEQ multiplex PCR; TCRdb keeps in-frame clones, though not all of them. Of around 200,000 clones in the sample, over 75% are singletons; the top ten hold less than 2%. Sequenced material: PBMCs. The source of these receptors is a male donor in good health and CMV-seronegative.

The V and J genes are TRBV7-9 and TRBJ1-1; D remains unclear. CDR1 SEHNR and CDR2 FQNEAQ come from the germline V gene (reference sequence). V lost 3 bases and J lost 1, with 3 bases in between. CDR3 length: 12 amino acids. The chain's CDR3 is CASSFRNTEAFF. DNA of the CDR3: TGTGCCAGCAGCTTCAGGAACACTGAAGCTTTCTTT.

This chain joins TRBV11-2 and TRBJ1-2, with D tentatively TRBD1 (5 bases). V shed 1 base and J shed 2 bases, with 11 bases lying between them. CDR3 length equals 15 residues. Germline V gives CDR1 SGHAT, CDR2 FQNNGV. DNA of the CDR3: TGTGCCAGCAGCTTAGGGCTGACAGAAAACTATGGCTACACCTTC. Translating gives CASSLGLTENYGYTF.

The chain combines TRBV4-2 with TRBJ2-7; D perhaps matches TRBD1 (6 bases). The CDR3 runs 13 residues. Germline loops: CDR1 LGHNA, CDR2 YNFKEQ. Trimming stripped 7 bases from V and 2 bases from J, with 12 bases between. The chain's CDR3 is CASTDRSAYEQYF. In DNA form, the CDR3 reads TGTGCCAGCACCGACAGGTCAGCCTACGAGCAGTACTTC.

V and J are TRBV6-4 and TRBJ2-3, with 11 bases that match TRBD2. Germline V lookup: CDR1 MRHNA, CDR2 SNTAGT. This CDR3 comprises 15 residues. Trimming cost V 3 bases and J 5 bases; bases outside gene matches: 4. The CDR3 protein is CASSELAGVIDTQYF. The CDR3, as DNA: TGTGCCAGCAGTGAACTAGCGGGAGTGATAGATACGCAGTATTTT.

This clone was seen more than once but under ten times. V gene TRBV11-2 combines with J gene TRBJ2-7; perhaps TRBD2 as D (5 bases). Trimming took off 5 bases at V and 7 bases at J, with 18 bases between the two ends. In germline, CDR1 is SGHAT, CDR2 FQNNGV. This CDR3 is built from 14 residues. The CDR3 loop is CASSHNGVMREQYF. The CDR3 DNA is TGTGCCAGCAGCCATAACGGGGTCATGAGGGAGCAGTACTTC.

The chain carries TRBV28 and TRBJ1-1; 10 nucleotides agree with TRBD1. The junction had 12 bases not matched to a gene; V was cut back by 3 bases and J by 5 bases. Looked up from germline, CDR1 is MDHEN and CDR2 is SYDVKM. CDR3 size: 17 residues. Here the CDR3 DNA reads TGTGCCAGCAGTTTCTTGACAGGGGGCTTTAGAGGAACTGAAGCTTTCTTT. It translates to CASSFLTGGFRGTEAFF.

The V and J genes are TRBV9 and TRBJ1-2; 10 bases map to TRBD1. Losses at the gene ends were 2 bases for V and 8 bases for J; bases not matched to a gene: 3. The CDR3 loop spans 13 amino acids. Germline V lookup: CDR1 SGDLS, CDR2 YYNGEE. CDR3 in DNA: TGTGCCAGCAGCGTGGGACAGGGGTACGGCTACACCTTC. This encodes CASSVGQGYGYTF.

The chain uses TRBV9 and TRBJ1-3; D remains ambiguous. Deletions cut 4 bases from V and 4 bases from J, with 12 bases between. The CDR3 length is 14 residues. Germline V gene sequence: CDR1 SGDLS, CDR2 YYNGEE. The CDR3 protein is CASSPRNSGNTIYF. For the CDR3, the DNA is TGTGCCAGCAGCCCCCGGAATAGCGGAAACACCATATATTTT.

The V and J genes are TRBV18 and TRBJ1-1, with 10 bases that match TRBD1. V shed 8 bases, J shed 1 base, and the junction held 7 bases outside the gene matches. The CDR3 extends over 15 amino acids. Germline CDR1 is KGHSH and CDR2 is LQKENI. The CDR3 region is CASRDRGLGNTEAFF. In DNA form, the CDR3 reads TGTGCCAGCCGAGACAGGGGGCTGGGGAACACTGAAGCTTTCTTT. Full variable domain (outside the CDR3, taken from reference TRBV18 and TRBJ1-1): NAGVMQNPRHLVRRRGQEARLRCSPMKGHSHVYWYRQLPEEGLKFMVYLQKENIIDESGMPKERFSAEFPKEGPSILRIQQVVRGDSAAYFCASRDRGLGNTEAFFGQGTRLTVV.

The CDR3 sequence is CASSFDSVTPNYGYTF. The CDR3 nucleotides are TGTGCCAGCAGTTTCGACAGCGTGACCCCTAACTATGGCTACACCTTC. This chain joins TRBV28 and TRBJ1-2; perhaps TRBD1 as D (5 bases). The CDR3 spans 16 residues. Germline loops: CDR1 MDHEN, CDR2 SYDVKM. Trimming stripped 3 bases from V and 0 bases from J, with 14 bases between.

The chain has TRBV30 and TRBJ1-5; D ambiguous. Trimming cost V 0 bases and J 6 bases, with 9 bases left between them. CDR3 length: 13 amino acids. Germline CDR1 GTSNPN, CDR2 SVGIG (reference sequence). The CDR3 DNA is TGTGCCTGGAGTGTAGAGGGTGGTCAGCCCCAGCATTTT. Translating gives CAWSVEGGQPQHF. The full variable domain, with the rest looked up from reference TRBV30 and TRBJ1-5, is SQTIHQWPATLVQPVGSPLSLECTVEGTSNPNLYWYRQAAGRGLQLLFYSVGIGQISSEVPQNLSASRPQDRQFILSSKKLLLSDSGFYLCAWSVEGGQPQHFGDGTRLSIL.

The chain couples TRBV9 to TRBJ1-2; a possible D gene is TRBD1 (5 bases). Germline V gives CDR1 SGDLS, CDR2 YYNGEE. The V gene lost 0 bases and the J gene lost 0 bases, with 9 bases spanning the gap. The CDR3 runs to 15 residues. The CDR3 protein is CASSVEGDSNYGYTF. The CDR3 nucleotides are TGTGCCAGCAGCGTAGAAGGGGATTCTAACTATGGCTACACCTTC. The whole variable domain, filled in from reference TRBV9 and TRBJ1-2, reads DSGVTQTPKHLITATGQRVTLRCSPRSGDLSVYWYQQSLDQGLQFLIQYYNGEERAKGNILERFSAQQFPDLHSELNLSSLELGDSALYFCASSVEGDSNYGYTFGSGTRLTVV.

This chain uses TRBV7-9 with TRBJ2-2; TRBD1 is a possible D gene (6 bases). The germline gives CDR1 SEHNR, CDR2 FQNEAQ (reference sequence). The CDR3 is made up of 15 amino acids. V lost 2 bases and J 3 bases, leaving 10 bases between the germline ends. In nucleotides, the CDR3 is TGTGCCAGCAGCTTACGGCCAGGGGACACCGGGGAGCTGTTTTTT. It codes for CASSLRPGDTGELFF.

This chain connects TRBV14 to TRBJ2-3; D possibly corresponds to TRBD1 (7 bases). Trimming left V 1 base short and J 6 bases short, with 11 bases between. The CDR3 consists of 14 residues. CDR1 SGHDN and CDR2 FVKESK come from the germline V gene. The CDR3: CASSQASGGDTQYF. In DNA, the CDR3 is TGTGCCAGCAGCCAAGCGTCAGGGGGGGATACGCAGTATTTT.

The gene calls are TRBV5-1 and TRBJ2-7; TRBD2 matches 10 bases. Germline loops: CDR1 SGHRS, CDR2 YFSETQ. V shed 2 bases, J shed 4 bases, and the junction held 9 bases outside the gene matches. The CDR3 runs 16 residues. CDR3 amino acids: CASSFVASGSRYEQYF. CDR3 nucleotides: TGCGCCAGCAGCTTTGTGGCTAGCGGGAGTAGATACGAGCAGTACTTC.

The V and J genes are TRBV18 and TRBJ1-5, with D possibly matching TRBD1 (5 bases). Germline V gene sequence: CDR1 KGHSH, CDR2 LQKENI. V was clipped by 0 bases and J by 7 bases, with 16 bases between them. The CDR3 contains 16 residues. This CDR3 is CASSPPTAGLGQPQHF. CDR3 in DNA: TGTGCCAGCTCACCACCGACAGCAGGGTTGGGGCAGCCCCAGCATTTT.

This clone has more than one count but fewer than ten. The rearrangement links TRBV10-1 to TRBJ2-1, with D tentatively TRBD2 (5 bases). The V gene lost 7 bases and the J gene lost 6 bases, with 10 bases spanning the gap. This CDR3 is built from 12 residues. The germline V gene has CDR1 WNHNN and CDR2 SYGVQD (reference sequence). CDR3: CASKDSRNEQFF. CDR3 bases: TGCGCCAGCAAGGACTCCCGCAATGAGCAGTTCTTC.

The chain employs TRBV7-8 and TRBJ1-1; possible D gene TRBD1, 5 bases. CDR1 is SGHVS and CDR2 is FQNEAQ in the germline V gene. V lost 0 bases and J 7 bases, leaving 12 bases between the germline ends. This CDR3 is 14 amino acids long. The CDR3 nucleotides read TGTGCCAGCAGCTTAGCGGGGCAGGCCGGTGAAGCTTTCTTT. Translating gives CASSLAGQAGEAFF.

The chain recombines TRBV13 with TRBJ2-5, with TRBD2 matching over 15 bases. The J call could be wrong; TRBJ2-7 is a better fit for the DNA end. This CDR3 spans 17 amino acids. CDR1 is PRHDT, CDR2 FYEKMQ, per germline (reference sequence). The CDR3 coding sequence is TGTGCCAGCAGCGGTCGGACTAGCGGGAGGGAAACCTACGAGCAGTACTTC. This encodes CASSGRTSGRETYEQYF.

This rearrangement joins TRBV6-4 to TRBJ2-3, with TRBD2 as a possible D gene (6 bases). Trimming removed 0 bases from V and 1 base from J, with 14 bases in between. This CDR3 region has 17 residues. Germline CDR1 is MRHNA and CDR2 is SNTAGT. CDR3 in DNA: TGTGCCAGCAGTGACTCGACCGGGGAGCGGGGCACAGATACGCAGTATTTT. The encoded protein is CASSDSTGERGTDTQYF.

V gene TRBV10-3 combines with J gene TRBJ2-1, with D possibly being TRBD1 (5 bases). Germline lookup yields CDR1 ENHRY and CDR2 SYGVKD. The V and J ends lost 4 bases and 0 bases respectively, with 13 bases between them. This CDR3 comprises 16 residues. CDR3 in DNA: TGTGCCATCAGTGGGTTCACAGGCAGCTCCTACAATGAGCAGTTCTTC. Protein product: CAISGFTGSSYNEQFF.

The V gene is TRBV4-2, the J gene TRBJ1-4, with 11 bases fitting TRBD1. The V gene's germline CDR1 is LGHNA and CDR2 YNFKEQ. CDR3 length: 15 amino acids. The J segment lost 8 bases and the V segment lost 2 bases, leaving 4 bases of the junction unmatched. The CDR3 DNA is TGTGCCAGCAGCCAAACCGGGACAGGGGGAGAAAAACTGTTTTTT. It encodes CASSQTGTGGEKLFF.

On this clone itself: Other DNA sequences of this sample code for an identical CDR3. The chain recombines TRBV6-6 with TRBJ2-7; possibly TRBD1 for D (5 bases). The CDR3 loop spans 14 amino acids. V was pared by 2 bases and J by 1 base, with 9 bases between. The germline V gene encodes CDR1 MNHNY and CDR2 SVGAGI (reference sequence). CDR3 sequence: CASSYSDSSYEQYF. In DNA form, the CDR3 reads TGTGCCAGCAGTTACAGCGACAGTTCCTACGAGCAGTACTTC.

The gene calls are TRBV6-1 and TRBJ2-7, with TRBD2 identical over 11 bases. The germline V gene has CDR1 MNHNS and CDR2 SASEGT. This CDR3 region has 13 residues. V shed 11 bases, J shed 3 bases, and the junction held 6 bases outside the gene matches. The CDR3 spells CAALAGGFYEQYF. CDR3 DNA sequence: TGTGCCGCCCTAGCGGGAGGTTTCTACGAGCAGTACTTC.

This chain connects TRBV5-1 to TRBJ1-2, with D possibly matching TRBD1 (5 bases). Trimming stripped 0 bases from V and 0 bases from J, with 15 bases between. The CDR3 contains 17 residues. Germline lookup yields CDR1 SGHRS and CDR2 YFSETQ. CDR3 protein: CASSLDTDRYPNYGYTF. CDR3 sequence (DNA): TGCGCCAGCAGCTTGGATACCGACAGATACCCTAACTATGGCTACACCTTC.

This clone showed up just a few times. This chain links TRBV6-1 with TRBJ2-3; a possible D gene is TRBD2 (6 bases). The V gene lost 3 bases and the J gene lost 1 base, with 11 bases spanning the gap. Germline V gene data show CDR1 as MNHNS and CDR2 as SASEGT. The CDR3 sequence is 15 residues long. CDR3 in amino acids: CASSEVTGGTDTQYF. CDR3 coding DNA: TGTGCCAGCAGTGAGGTTACGGGGGGCACAGATACGCAGTATTTT.

The chain recombines TRBV30 with TRBJ1-1, with no clear D. Germline V CDR1 and CDR2: GTSNPN, SVGIG (reference sequence). The CDR3 spans 15 residues. Between the trimmed V and J ends, which lost 1 base and 4 bases, there was a span of 16 bases. CDR3 in DNA: TGTGCCTGGAGTGCGACATCCCCAGGCGTCACTGAAGCTTTCTTT. The encoded protein is CAWSATSPGVTEAFF. The complete variable domain, with remaining parts taken from reference TRBV30 and TRBJ1-1, reads SQTIHQWPATLVQPVGSPLSLECTVEGTSNPNLYWYRQAAGRGLQLLFYSVGIGQISSEVPQNLSASRPQDRQFILSSKKLLLSDSGFYLCAWSATSPGVTEAFFGQGTRLTVV.